This T cell receptor beta chain comes out of a study of blood T cell repertoires in COVID-19. The overall study: Sample material is recorded as cDNA or gDNA derived from T cells, B-cell-depleted T cells, or PBMCs.

Method: immunoSEQ multiplex PCR; TCRdb's copy keeps in-frame clones and lacks some. The sample consists of roughly 170,000 clones, around 80% of them appearing once. CDR1 is ENHRY and CDR2 is SYGVKD in the germline V gene. The length of the CDR3 is 15 residues. J gave up 4 bases and V 10 bases, and 7 bases lay outside the gene matches. Specimen: PBMCs or T cells enriched from blood (not recorded which). The V call is TRBV10-3, the J call TRBJ2-2; 12 bases match TRBD2. This receptor was taken from a woman between 45 and 60 years old in a cohort exposed to, infected with or recovered from COVID-19 (not recorded which). The CDR3 protein is CASQTSGSGTGELFF. The CDR3 bases are TGTGCCAGCCAGACTAGCGGGAGCGGCACCGGGGAGCTGTTTTTT.